The 24 T cell receptor beta chains below all came from one sample that was sequenced in a study of shared clonotypes between healthy human individuals. The naive CD8 subset, CD45RO-negative cells positively selected for CCR7, excluded terminally differentiated effector memory CD45RA+ cells. The repertoire was sequenced with immunoSEQ multiplex PCR; TCRdb's copy has only in-frame clones and lacks some. This table holds roughly 2,000,000 clones, approximately 95% found once. The sample was naive CD8+ T cells sorted from blood. The receptors originated from a man aged 18 to 30 in good health.

J is TRBJ2-3 and V is TRBV4-3; TRBD1 matches at 9 bases. CDR1 and CDR2 (germline): LGHNA, YSLEER. J was trimmed by 3 bases and V by 4 bases; bases with no gene match: 5. The CDR3 contains 15 residues. CDR3 residues: CASSLRDRETDTQYF. The CDR3 DNA reads as TGCGCCAGCAGCCTCCGGGACAGGGAAACAGATACGCAGTATTTT.

This rearrangement joins TRBV6-5 to TRBJ1-1, with a tentative D call TRBD1 (5 bases). V gave up 7 bases and J gave up 1 base, with 10 bases separating them. CDR1 MNHEY and CDR2 SVGAGI come from the germline V gene. The CDR3 length is 13 residues. The CDR3 sequence: CASIGGGNTEAFF. CDR3 DNA: TGTGCCAGCATTGGGGGGGGGAACACTGAAGCTTTCTTT.

The chain uses TRBV11-2 and TRBJ2-7, with 12 nucleotides matching TRBD2. The germline V gene encodes CDR1 SGHAT and CDR2 FQNNGV. The CDR3 length is 16 residues. The V and J ends lost 1 base and 7 bases, in that order; junction bases with no gene match: 8. DNA for the CDR3: TGTGCCAGCAGCTTAGGTTGGACTAGCGGGATGAGGGAGCAGTACTTC. Translation: CASSLGWTSGMREQYF.

This chain links TRBV27 with TRBJ2-2; unclear D gene. The V gene lost 6 bases and the J gene lost 2 bases, with 16 bases spanning the gap. This CDR3 has 16 amino acids. Germline V gene lookup returns CDR1 MNHEY and CDR2 SMNVEV (reference sequence). CDR3 nucleotides: TGTGCCAGCAGCCCCGAGACATCAGCCAACACCGGGGAGCTGTTTTTT. Translated, it gives CASSPETSANTGELFF.

The V call is TRBV7-8, the J call TRBJ1-1; the D gene is possibly TRBD1 (5 bases). Trimming shortened V by 5 bases and J by 4 bases, and 14 bases separated the two germline ends. CDR1 is SGHVS, CDR2 FQNEAQ, per germline. The CDR3 sequence is 14 residues long. The CDR3 sequence is CASSARGGGTEAFF. For the CDR3, the DNA is TGTGCCAGCAGCGCCCGGGGGGGTGGCACTGAAGCTTTCTTT.

This chain uses TRBV5-1 with TRBJ2-5; possible D gene TRBD2, 6 bases. The germline V gene encodes CDR1 SGHRS and CDR2 YFSETQ. The ends were cut back, 7 bases at V and 5 bases at J, with 27 bases in the middle. The CDR3 has 17 amino acids. The CDR3 sequence: CASGLVWGRRVGETQYF. CDR3 in DNA: TGCGCCAGCGGGCTGGTTTGGGGTCGGAGGGTTGGGGAGACCCAGTACTTC.

The rearrangement uses TRBV30 and TRBJ1-4; 10 nucleotides align to TRBD1. Germline trimming cut 5 bases from V and 5 bases from J; bases unmatched to any gene: 2. This CDR3 is built from 13 residues. Germline loops: CDR1 GTSNPN, CDR2 SVGIG (reference sequence). This CDR3 is CAWQDRGNEKLFF. Here the CDR3 DNA reads TGTGCCTGGCAGGACAGGGGGAATGAAAAACTGTTTTTT.

This chain connects TRBV5-1 to TRBJ2-1; 14 bases fit TRBD2. Germline V gene sequence: CDR1 SGHRS, CDR2 YFSETQ. CDR3 size: 17 residues. The V segment lost 4 bases and the J segment 3 bases; nucleotides outside the gene matches: 6. The chain's CDR3 is CASSPGLAGEYYNEQFF. The CDR3 DNA follows: TGCGCCAGCAGCCCGGGACTAGCGGGAGAGTACTACAATGAGCAGTTCTTC.

The chain joins TRBV7-9 to TRBJ2-1; D remains ambiguous. The CDR3 runs to 11 residues. Looked up from germline, CDR1 is SEHNR and CDR2 is FQNEAQ (reference sequence). With 1 base removed from V and 9 bases from J, the gap between germline ends came to 4 bases. This chain's CDR3 is CASSLDGEQFF. The CDR3, as DNA: TGTGCCAGCAGCTTAGACGGTGAGCAGTTCTTC.

The CDR3 is CATGSGSRNEQFF. The CDR3 nucleotides are TGTGCCACAGGTAGCGGGAGTAGGAATGAGCAGTTCTTC. V and J are TRBV15 and TRBJ2-1, with TRBD2 matching over 9 bases. Germline V gene data show CDR1 as LNHNV and CDR2 as YYDKDF (reference sequence). V shed 9 bases and J 7 bases; nucleotides not matched to a gene: 7. This CDR3 has 13 residues.

This sequence joins TRBV4-1 and TRBJ1-2; possibly TRBD1 for D (6 bases). Germline CDR1 and CDR2: MGHRA and YSYEKL. This CDR3 spans 15 amino acids. Deletions cut 4 bases from V and 0 bases from J, with 12 bases between. CDR3 in DNA: TGCGCCAGCAGCCCACAGAGGGACACTAACTATGGCTACACCTTC. Residues: CASSPQRDTNYGYTF.

This chain links TRBV5-1 with TRBJ2-2; 10 bases agree with TRBD2. Per germline, CDR1 SGHRS and CDR2 YFSETQ. V gave up 0 bases and J gave up 1 base; unmatched junction bases: 9. The CDR3 consists of 19 residues. The CDR3 DNA reads as TGCGCCAGCAGCTTGGGACTAGCGGGCTGGGGGATGAACACCGGGGAGCTGTTTTTT. This gives the protein CASSLGLAGWGMNTGELFF.

The chain carries TRBV6-6 and TRBJ2-1; 10 bases map to TRBD1. The CDR3 covers 16 residues. Trimming took 2 bases from V and 8 from J; bases not matched to a gene: 9. Germline values: CDR1 MNHNY, CDR2 SVGAGI (reference sequence). The CDR3 region is CASSYATGQGTDEQFF. The CDR3 DNA reads TGTGCCAGCAGTTACGCCACGGGACAGGGGACCGATGAGCAGTTCTTC.

The chain is built from TRBV10-2 and TRBJ1-1; D is uncertain. This CDR3 has 12 amino acids. Trimming cost V 7 bases and J 1 base, with 7 bases left between them. CDR1 is WSHSY, CDR2 SAAADI, per germline. CDR3 amino acids: CASTLGNTEAFF. DNA for the CDR3: TGCGCCAGCACTCTGGGGAACACTGAAGCTTTCTTT.

This chain connects TRBV2 to TRBJ2-3, with D perhaps TRBD1 (6 bases). The CDR3 is made up of 15 amino acids. Germline-derived CDR1 and CDR2 are SNHLY and FYNNEI. The V end was cut by 2 bases, the J end by 6 bases, with 15 bases between. CDR3 sequence (DNA): TGTGCCAGCAGTGAAACCCACCAAGGGGGTGATACGCAGTATTTT. This translates into CASSETHQGGDTQYF.

The chain has TRBV28 and TRBJ1-1; 8 nucleotides match TRBD1. Trimming removed 4 bases from V and 4 bases from J; junction bases left unmatched: 11. The CDR3 has 16 residues. Germline V CDR1 and CDR2: MDHEN, SYDVKM. The CDR3 coding sequence is TGTGCCAGCAGTTCATCCTCAGACAGGGGAGGCACTGAAGCTTTCTTT. Protein: CASSSSSDRGGTEAFF.

The gene calls are TRBV9 and TRBJ2-5; 11 bases are shared with TRBD2. V lost 0 bases and J lost 5; bases outside the gene matches: 6. In germline, CDR1 is SGDLS, CDR2 YYNGEE. The CDR3 has 16 residues. CDR3 protein: CASSVEGSGGVETQYF. For the CDR3, the DNA is TGTGCCAGCAGCGTAGAAGGTAGCGGGGGGGTGGAGACCCAGTACTTC.

This clone showed up just a few times. The chain couples TRBV6-5 to TRBJ1-4; D is ambiguous. The CDR3 has 16 residues. V dropped 0 bases and J dropped 0 bases, with 8 bases sitting between them. Germline CDR1 reads MNHEY; CDR2 reads SVGAGI. The CDR3 is CASSYSRWATNEKLFF. As DNA, the CDR3 is TGTGCCAGCAGTTACTCTCGGTGGGCAACTAATGAAAAACTGTTTTTT.

Comment on this clone: Germline is not matched at one junction end, which may reflect a read error. V and J are TRBV7-7 and TRBJ2-5; maybe TRBD2 (5 bases). Per germline, CDR1 SSHAT and CDR2 FNYEAQ (reference sequence). The CDR3 runs to 14 residues. CDR3 in amino acids: CASSLAPAAETQYF. The CDR3, as DNA: TGTGCTAGCAGCTTAGCGCCGGCAGCGGAGACCCAGTACTTC.

The CDR3 DNA is TGCGCCAGCAGCCAAGAGAAGGGCGGATTCGGAAATACGCAGTATTTT. This codes for CASSQEKGGFGNTQYF. The V call is TRBV4-3, the J call TRBJ2-3; D is undetermined. The V end lost 0 bases, the J end lost 7 bases, and 17 bases lay between the germline ends. The CDR3 totals 16 residues. Germline V CDR1 and CDR2: LGHNA, YSLEER.

The V call is TRBV7-2, the J call TRBJ1-1; 7 bases align to TRBD1. J gave up 1 base and V 3 bases, and 11 bases lay outside the gene matches. Germline CDR1 reads SGHTA; CDR2 reads FQGNSA. CDR3 length: 17 residues. The CDR3 reads CASSFPWTGRGNTEAFF. The CDR3 DNA reads TGTGCCAGCAGCTTCCCCTGGACAGGCCGGGGGAACACTGAAGCTTTCTTT.

The chain combines TRBV29-1 with TRBJ2-7, with D perhaps given as TRBD1 or TRBD2 (5 bases each). From germline, CDR1 is SQVTM and CDR2 ANQGSEA. Trimming cost V 6 bases and J 2 bases, with 14 bases left between them. The CDR3 totals 13 residues. CDR3 protein: CSVERDPPYEQYF. The CDR3 DNA is TGCAGCGTCGAAAGGGACCCGCCCTACGAGCAGTACTTC.

This chain's CDR3 is CASSKGTGGWEKLFF. In nucleotides, the CDR3 is TGTGCCAGCAGCAAGGGGACAGGGGGCTGGGAAAAACTGTTTTTT. The V call is TRBV7-9, the J call TRBJ1-4, with 12 bases that match TRBD1. CDR3 size: 15 residues. CDR1 and CDR2 (germline): SEHNR, FQNEAQ (reference sequence). V dropped 5 bases and J dropped 8; count of bases not matched to a gene: 6.

The V call is TRBV7-9, the J call TRBJ1-1; D unresolved. Trimming left V 5 bases short and J 7 bases short, with 8 bases between. The CDR3 loop spans 11 amino acids. Germline V gives CDR1 SEHNR, CDR2 FQNEAQ (reference sequence). The CDR3 DNA sequence: TGTGCCAGCAGCCTCATCGATGAAGCTTTCTTT. It translates to CASSLIDEAFF.